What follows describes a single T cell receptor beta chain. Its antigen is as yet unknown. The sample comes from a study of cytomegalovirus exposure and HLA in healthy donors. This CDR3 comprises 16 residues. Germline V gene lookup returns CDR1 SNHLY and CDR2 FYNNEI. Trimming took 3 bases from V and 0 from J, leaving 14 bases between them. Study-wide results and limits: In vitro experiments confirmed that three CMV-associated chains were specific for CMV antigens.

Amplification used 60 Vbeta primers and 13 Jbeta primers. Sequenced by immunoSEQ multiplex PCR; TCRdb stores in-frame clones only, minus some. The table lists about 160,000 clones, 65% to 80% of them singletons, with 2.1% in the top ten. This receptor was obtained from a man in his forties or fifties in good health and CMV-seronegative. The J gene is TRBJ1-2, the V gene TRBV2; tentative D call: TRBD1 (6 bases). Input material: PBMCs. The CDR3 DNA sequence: TGTGCCAGCAGTGAGCAAGACAGGAGACCTAACTATGGCTACACCTTC. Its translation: CASSEQDRRPNYGYTF.